This T cell receptor (beta chain) was sequenced for a study of metastatic and nonmetastatic thyroid tumors. V lost 1 base and J lost 6, with 10 bases in between. Germline CDR1 and CDR2: GTSNPN and SVGIG (reference sequence). The CDR3 consists of 13 residues. This clone was seen ten or more times. No patient received treatment before thyroid surgery. TCRdb re-called the PCR reads via MiXCR. The sample comprises tens of thousands of clones, less than 25% of which are singletons, and roughly a sixth rests with the top ten. This sequence originates from a female donor with papillary thyroid cancer or a benign thyroid nodule (not recorded which). Some clones in this sample may be carry-over from other donors' samples. The rearrangement links TRBV30 to TRBJ1-5; the D is unclear. The sample comprised blood. CDR3: CAWSGGGGQPQHF. The CDR3 DNA follows: TGTGCCTGGAGTGGAGGAGGTGGTCAGCCCCAGCATTTT.